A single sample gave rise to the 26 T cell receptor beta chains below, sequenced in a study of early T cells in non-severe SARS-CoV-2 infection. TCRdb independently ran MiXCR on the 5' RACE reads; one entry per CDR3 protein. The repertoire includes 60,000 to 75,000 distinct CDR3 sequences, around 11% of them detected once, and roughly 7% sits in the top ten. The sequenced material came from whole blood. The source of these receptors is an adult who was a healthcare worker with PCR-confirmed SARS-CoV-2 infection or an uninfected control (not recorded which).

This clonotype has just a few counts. The CDR3 here is CSVVSGRTDTQYF. Written as DNA, the CDR3 is TGCAGCGTTGTTAGCGGGAGGACAGATACGCAGTATTTT. The V and J genes are TRBV29-1 and TRBJ2-3; the match to TRBD2 covers 10 bases. The V gene end was trimmed by 4 bases and the J gene end by 3 bases; junction bases not matched to a gene: 1. Germline V gives CDR1 SQVTM, CDR2 ANQGSEA. The CDR3 totals 13 residues.

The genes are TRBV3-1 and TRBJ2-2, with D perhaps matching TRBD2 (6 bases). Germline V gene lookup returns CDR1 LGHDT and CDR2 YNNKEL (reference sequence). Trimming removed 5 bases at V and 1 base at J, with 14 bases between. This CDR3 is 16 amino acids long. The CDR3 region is CASSSQWGENTGELFF. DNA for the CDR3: TGTGCCAGCAGCTCCCAGTGGGGGGAGAACACCGGGGAGCTGTTTTTT.

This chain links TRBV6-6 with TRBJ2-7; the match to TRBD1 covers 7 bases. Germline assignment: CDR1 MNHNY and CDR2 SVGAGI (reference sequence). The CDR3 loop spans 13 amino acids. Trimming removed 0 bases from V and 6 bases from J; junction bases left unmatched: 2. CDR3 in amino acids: CASSYSTGIEQYF. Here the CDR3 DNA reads TGTGCCAGCAGTTACTCGACAGGGATCGAGCAGTACTTC.

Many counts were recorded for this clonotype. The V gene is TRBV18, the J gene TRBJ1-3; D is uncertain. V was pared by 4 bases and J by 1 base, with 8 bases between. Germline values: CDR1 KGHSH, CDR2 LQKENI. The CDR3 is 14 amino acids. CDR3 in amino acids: CASSLDSSGNTIYF. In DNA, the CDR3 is TGTGCCAGCTCACTGGACTCATCTGGAAACACCATATATTTT.

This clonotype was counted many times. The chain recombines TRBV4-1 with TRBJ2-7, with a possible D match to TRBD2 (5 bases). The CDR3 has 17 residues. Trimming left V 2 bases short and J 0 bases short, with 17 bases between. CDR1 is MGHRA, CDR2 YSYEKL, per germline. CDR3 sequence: CASSQYDRGELSYEQYF. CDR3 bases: TGCGCCAGCAGCCAATACGACCGGGGTGAGCTCTCCTACGAGCAGTACTTC.

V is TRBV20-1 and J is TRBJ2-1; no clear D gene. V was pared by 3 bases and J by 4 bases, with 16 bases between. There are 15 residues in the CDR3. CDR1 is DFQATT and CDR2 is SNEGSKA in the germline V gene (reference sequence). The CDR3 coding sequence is TGCAGTGCTAGTGACTCCGATAGCAGTTACAATGAGCAGTTCTTC. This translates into CSASDSDSSYNEQFF.

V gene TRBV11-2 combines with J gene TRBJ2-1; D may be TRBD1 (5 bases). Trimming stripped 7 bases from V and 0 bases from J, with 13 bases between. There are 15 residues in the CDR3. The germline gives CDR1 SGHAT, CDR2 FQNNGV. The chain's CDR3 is CASTFSRASYNEQFF. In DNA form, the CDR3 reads TGTGCCAGCACCTTCTCCAGGGCCTCCTACAATGAGCAGTTCTTC.

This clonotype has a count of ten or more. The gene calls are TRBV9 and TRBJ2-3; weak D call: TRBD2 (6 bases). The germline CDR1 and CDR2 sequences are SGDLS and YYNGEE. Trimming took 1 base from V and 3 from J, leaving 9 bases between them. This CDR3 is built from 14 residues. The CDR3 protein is CASSVREFTDTQYF. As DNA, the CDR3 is TGTGCCAGCAGCGTACGGGAGTTTACAGATACGCAGTATTTT.

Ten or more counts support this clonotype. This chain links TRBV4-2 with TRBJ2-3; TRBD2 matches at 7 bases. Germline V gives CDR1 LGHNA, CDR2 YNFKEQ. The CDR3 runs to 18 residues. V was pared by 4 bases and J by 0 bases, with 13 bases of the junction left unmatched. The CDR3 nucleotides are TGTGCCAGCAGCCCGAGGAGGGGAGGGTTGTTGAGCACAGATACGCAGTATTTT. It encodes CASSPRRGGLLSTDTQYF.

CDR3 bases: TGTGCCAGCAGATGGGACTTGGATGGAAAACTGTTTTTT. Protein sequence: CASRWDLDGKLFF. V gene TRBV27 combines with J gene TRBJ1-4, with a possible D match to TRBD1 (5 bases). There are 13 residues in the CDR3. CDR1 is MNHEY and CDR2 is SMNVEV in the germline V gene (reference sequence). V was shortened by 6 bases and J by 10 bases, with 15 bases between the two germline ends.

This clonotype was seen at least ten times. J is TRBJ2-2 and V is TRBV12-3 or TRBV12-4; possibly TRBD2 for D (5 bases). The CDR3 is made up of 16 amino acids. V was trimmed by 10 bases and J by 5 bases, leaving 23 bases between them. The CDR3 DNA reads TGTGCCACCCCCCTCGAGGGTGGGGAAAGGACCGGGGAGCTGTTTTTT. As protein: CATPLEGGERTGELFF.

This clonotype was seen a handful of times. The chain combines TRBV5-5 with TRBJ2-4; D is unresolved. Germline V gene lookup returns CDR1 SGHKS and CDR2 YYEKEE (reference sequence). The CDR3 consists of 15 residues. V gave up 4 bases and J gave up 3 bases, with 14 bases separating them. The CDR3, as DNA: TGTGCCAGCAGCAAAGGGCAGGCCGTCAAAAACATTCAGTACTTC. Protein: CASSKGQAVKNIQYF.

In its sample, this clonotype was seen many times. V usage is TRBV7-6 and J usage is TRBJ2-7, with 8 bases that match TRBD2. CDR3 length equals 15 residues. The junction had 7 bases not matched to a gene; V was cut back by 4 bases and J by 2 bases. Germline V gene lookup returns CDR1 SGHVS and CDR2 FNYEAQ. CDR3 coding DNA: TGTGCCAGCAGCTCTCTTGCGGGAGGTCCCTACGAGCAGTACTTC. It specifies CASSSLAGGPYEQYF.

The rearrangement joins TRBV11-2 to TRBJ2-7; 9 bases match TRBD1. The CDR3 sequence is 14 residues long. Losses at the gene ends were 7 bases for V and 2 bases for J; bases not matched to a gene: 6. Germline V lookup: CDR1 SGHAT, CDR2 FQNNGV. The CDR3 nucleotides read TGTGCCAGCACCTTCGGGACAGGGCCCTACGAGCAGTACTTC. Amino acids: CASTFGTGPYEQYF.

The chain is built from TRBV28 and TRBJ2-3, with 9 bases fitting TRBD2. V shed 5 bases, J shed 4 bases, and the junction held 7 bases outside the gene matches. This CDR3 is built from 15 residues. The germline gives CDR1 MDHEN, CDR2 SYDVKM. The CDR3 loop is CASSPVAGVPDTQYF. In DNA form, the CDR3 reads TGTGCCAGCAGTCCTGTAGCGGGAGTCCCAGATACGCAGTATTTT.

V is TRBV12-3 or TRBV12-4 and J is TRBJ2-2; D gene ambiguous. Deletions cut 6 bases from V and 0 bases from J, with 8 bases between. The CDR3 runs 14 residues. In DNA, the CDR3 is TGTGCCAGCAGGGCGAATTCGAACACCGGGGAGCTGTTTTTT. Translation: CASRANSNTGELFF.

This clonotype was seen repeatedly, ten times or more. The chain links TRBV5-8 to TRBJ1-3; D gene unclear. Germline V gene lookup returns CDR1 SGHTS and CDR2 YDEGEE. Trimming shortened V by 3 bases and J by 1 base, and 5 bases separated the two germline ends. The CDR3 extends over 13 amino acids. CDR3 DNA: TGTGCCAGCAGCTGGACGTCTGGAAACACCATATATTTT. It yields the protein CASSWTSGNTIYF. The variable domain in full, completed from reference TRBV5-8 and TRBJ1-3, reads EAGVTQSPTHLIKTRGQQATLRCSPISGHTSVYWYQQALGLGLQFLLWYDEGEERNRGNFPPRFSGRQFPNYSSELNVNALELEDSALYLCASSWTSGNTIYFGEGSWLTVV.

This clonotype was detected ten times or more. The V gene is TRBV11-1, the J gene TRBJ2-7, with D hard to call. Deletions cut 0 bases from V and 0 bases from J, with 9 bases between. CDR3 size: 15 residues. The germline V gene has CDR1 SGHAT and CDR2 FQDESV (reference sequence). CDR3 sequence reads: CASSLADRGSYEQYF. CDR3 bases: TGTGCCAGCAGCTTAGCTGATCGCGGCTCCTACGAGCAGTACTTC.

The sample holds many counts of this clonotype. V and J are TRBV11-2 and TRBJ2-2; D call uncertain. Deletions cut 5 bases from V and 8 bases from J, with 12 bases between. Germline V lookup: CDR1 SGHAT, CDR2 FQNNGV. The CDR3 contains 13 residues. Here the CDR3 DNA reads TGTGCCAGCAGCGCTATTCGAAGTGGGGAGCTGTTTTTT. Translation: CASSAIRSGELFF.

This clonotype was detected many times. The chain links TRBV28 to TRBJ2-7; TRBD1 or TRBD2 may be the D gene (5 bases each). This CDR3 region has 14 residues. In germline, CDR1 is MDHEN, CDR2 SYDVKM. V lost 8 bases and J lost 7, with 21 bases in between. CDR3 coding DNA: TGTGCCAGCTTACTGGGGCTTTCGGGAAGTGAGCAGTACTTC. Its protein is CASLLGLSGSEQYF.

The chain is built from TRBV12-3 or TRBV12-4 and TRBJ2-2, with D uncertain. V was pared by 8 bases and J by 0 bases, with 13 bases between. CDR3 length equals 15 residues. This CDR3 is CASRSGHSNTGELFF. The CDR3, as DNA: TGTGCCAGCCGTTCTGGGCACTCGAACACCGGGGAGCTGTTTTTT.

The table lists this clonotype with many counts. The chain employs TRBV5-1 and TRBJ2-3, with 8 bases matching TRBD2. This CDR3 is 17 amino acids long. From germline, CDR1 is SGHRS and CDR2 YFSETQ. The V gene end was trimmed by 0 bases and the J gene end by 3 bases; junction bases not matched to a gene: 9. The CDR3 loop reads CASSLVAGMVPTDTQYF. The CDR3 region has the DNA TGCGCCAGCAGCTTGGTAGCGGGGATGGTCCCGACAGATACGCAGTATTTT.

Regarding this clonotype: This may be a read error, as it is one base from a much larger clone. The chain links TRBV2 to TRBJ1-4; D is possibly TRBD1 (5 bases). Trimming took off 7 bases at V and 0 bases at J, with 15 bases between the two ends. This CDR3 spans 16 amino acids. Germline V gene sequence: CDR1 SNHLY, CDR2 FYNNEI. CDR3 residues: CASNVDRLATNEKLFF. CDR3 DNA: TGTGCCAGCAATGTAGACAGACTTGCAACTAATGAAAAACTGTTTTTT.

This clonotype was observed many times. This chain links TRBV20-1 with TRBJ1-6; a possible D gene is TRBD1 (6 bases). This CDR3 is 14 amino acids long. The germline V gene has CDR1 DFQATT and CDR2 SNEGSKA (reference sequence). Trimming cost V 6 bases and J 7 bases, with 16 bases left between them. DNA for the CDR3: TGCAGTGCGCCGCCCGGGGGCCTCAATTCACCCCTCCACTTT. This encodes CSAPPGGLNSPLHF.

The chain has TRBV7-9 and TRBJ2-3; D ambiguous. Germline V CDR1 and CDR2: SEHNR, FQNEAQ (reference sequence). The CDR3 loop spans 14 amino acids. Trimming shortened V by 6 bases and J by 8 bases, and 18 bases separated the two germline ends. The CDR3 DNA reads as TGTGCCAGCAGTGATGACCCGATAGTAGGTACGCAGTATTTT. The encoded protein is CASSDDPIVGTQYF.

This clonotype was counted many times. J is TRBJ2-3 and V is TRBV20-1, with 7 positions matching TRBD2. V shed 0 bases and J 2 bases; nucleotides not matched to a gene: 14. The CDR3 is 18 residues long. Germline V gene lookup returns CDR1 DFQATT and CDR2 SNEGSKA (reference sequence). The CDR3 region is CSARDEAGGSVTTDTQYF. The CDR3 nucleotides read TGCAGTGCTAGAGATGAAGCGGGCGGGAGTGTTACCACAGATACGCAGTATTTT.